These 25 T cell receptor beta chains came from one sample sequenced in a study of T-cell memory formation after mild COVID-19. One entry per CDR3 protein results from TCRdb running MiXCR on the 5' RACE reads. The sample contains around 250,000 distinct CDR3 sequences, around a tenth of which appear only once. The specimen was PBMCs or a T cell subset sorted from them (not recorded which). The receptors stem from a man aged 18 to 29 who had mild COVID-19 (a few samples of this study predate the infection). Cell type and time point are not known.

This clonotype was observed many times. The chain has TRBV20-1 and TRBJ2-3; 16 bases line up with TRBD2. The germline V gene has CDR1 DFQATT and CDR2 SNEGSKA (reference sequence). V lost 5 bases to trimming and J lost 3 bases; unmatched junction nucleotides: 5. The CDR3 consists of 16 residues. CDR3 sequence reads: CSAGTSGGAGTDTQYF. In DNA form, the CDR3 reads TGCAGTGCTGGGACTAGCGGGGGGGCGGGGACAGATACGCAGTATTTT.

This clonotype was found a few times. The chain joins TRBV4-2 to TRBJ1-4; no clear D. Looked up from germline, CDR1 is LGHNA and CDR2 is YNFKEQ. The CDR3 extends over 16 amino acids. The V end was cut by 0 bases, the J end by 8 bases, with 16 bases between. CDR3 amino acids: CASSQDYRGEGEKLFF. CDR3 coding DNA: TGTGCCAGCAGCCAAGACTACCGCGGGGAAGGAGAAAAACTGTTTTTT.

This chain uses TRBV20-1 with TRBJ2-7; D remains ambiguous. The CDR3 is 13 amino acids. V gave up 1 base and J gave up 0 bases, with 7 bases separating them. CDR1 is DFQATT, CDR2 SNEGSKA, per germline (reference sequence). CDR3 nucleotide sequence: TGCAGTGCTAGAGGAAGAGCCTCCTACGAGCAGTACTTC. Its translation is CSARGRASYEQYF.

The genes are TRBV5-1 and TRBJ2-1; a possible D gene is TRBD1 (5 bases). V was pared by 4 bases and J by 0 bases, with 11 bases between. The CDR3 length is 15 residues. Germline V gene sequence: CDR1 SGHRS, CDR2 YFSETQ. The CDR3 protein is CASSLTDLSYNEQFF. In DNA, the CDR3 is TGCGCCAGCAGCCTGACAGATCTCTCCTACAATGAGCAGTTCTTC.

The rearrangement uses TRBV5-1 and TRBJ1-2; D ambiguous. This CDR3 is 12 amino acids long. Deletions cut 0 bases from V and 8 bases from J, with 8 bases between. Looked up from germline, CDR1 is SGHRS and CDR2 is YFSETQ. The CDR3 reads CASSLDSAGYTF. For the CDR3, the DNA is TGCGCCAGCAGCTTGGACTCCGCCGGCTACACCTTC.

The V gene is TRBV19, the J gene TRBJ1-5; D gene uncertain. Germline CDR1 is LNHDA and CDR2 is SQIVND (reference sequence). This CDR3 is 14 amino acids long. The V and J ends lost 5 bases and 4 bases respectively, with 12 bases between them. CDR3 in amino acids: CASSLDDRNQPQHF. CDR3 DNA sequence: TGTGCCAGTAGTCTTGACGACCGAAATCAGCCCCAGCATTTT.

The chain has TRBV12-3 or TRBV12-4 and TRBJ1-5, with D uncertain. The CDR3 is made up of 13 amino acids. Trimming left V 3 bases short and J 3 bases short, with 6 bases between. CDR3 DNA: TGTGCCAGCAGTTTCGAGGTCAATCAGCCCCAGCATTTT. Translating gives CASSFEVNQPQHF.

The J gene is TRBJ1-6, the V gene TRBV6-5; TRBD1 agrees at 10 bases. The J segment lost 8 bases and the V segment lost 6 bases, leaving 7 bases of the junction unmatched. Per the germline V gene, CDR1 is MNHEY and CDR2 is SVGAGI. The CDR3 covers 15 residues. Here the CDR3 DNA reads TGTGCCAGCAGCGAAGCGGGACAGGGGTATTCACCCCTCCACTTT. It yields the protein CASSEAGQGYSPLHF.

V usage is TRBV5-5 and J usage is TRBJ2-1, with 7 bases identical to TRBD2. The length of the CDR3 is 13 residues. V was clipped by 4 bases and J by 8 bases; unmatched bases: 6. Germline assignment: CDR1 SGHKS and CDR2 YYEKEE (reference sequence). Here the CDR3 DNA reads TGTGCCAGCAGCAAGGAGGGGAGGGATGAGCAGTTCTTC. Protein product: CASSKEGRDEQFF.

This sequence joins TRBV28 and TRBJ2-1; D not resolved. The CDR3 sequence is 15 residues long. The V and J ends lost 5 bases and 2 bases respectively, with 13 bases between them. The germline V gene encodes CDR1 MDHEN and CDR2 SYDVKM. CDR3 protein: CASSQTPVAYNEQFF. In nucleotides, the CDR3 is TGTGCCAGCAGTCAAACACCCGTGGCCTACAATGAGCAGTTCTTC.

In its sample, this clonotype was seen many times. The rearrangement links TRBV3-1 to TRBJ2-5; possibly TRBD1 for D (5 bases). This CDR3 is 16 amino acids long. V was trimmed by 1 base and J by 2 bases, leaving 14 bases between them. Germline V lookup: CDR1 LGHDT, CDR2 YNNKEL (reference sequence). This CDR3 is CASSQGFQGGQETQYF. CDR3 coding DNA: TGTGCCAGCAGCCAAGGTTTCCAGGGTGGTCAAGAGACCCAGTACTTC.

This clonotype came up a few times. V and J are TRBV11-2 and TRBJ2-5, with 8 bases identical to TRBD1. The germline V gene encodes CDR1 SGHAT and CDR2 FQNNGV. V trimming: 1 base; J trimming: 3 bases; junction bases outside the gene matches: 1. This CDR3 has 14 residues. This CDR3 is CASSLAQGEETQYF. In nucleotides, the CDR3 is TGTGCCAGCAGCTTAGCACAGGGGGAAGAGACCCAGTACTTC.

Many counts were recorded for this clonotype. The V call is TRBV7-2, the J call TRBJ1-4; weak D call: TRBD1 (5 bases). Trimming cost V 4 bases and J 7 bases, with 13 bases left between them. Germline loops: CDR1 SGHTA, CDR2 FQGNSA. The CDR3 extends over 14 amino acids. CDR3 in amino acids: CASSSQGQIEKLFF. In nucleotides, the CDR3 is TGTGCCAGCAGCTCTCAAGGACAAATTGAAAAACTGTTTTTT.

This chain links TRBV4-1 with TRBJ2-1; D gene ambiguous. Germline values: CDR1 MGHRA, CDR2 YSYEKL. V lost 0 bases, J lost 4 bases, and 7 bases lay in between. The CDR3 sequence is 14 residues long. This chain's CDR3 is CASSQDREYNEQFF. CDR3 nucleotide sequence: TGCGCCAGCAGCCAAGATCGTGAGTACAATGAGCAGTTCTTC.

V and J are TRBV9 and TRBJ2-3; D is unresolved. The germline V gene encodes CDR1 SGDLS and CDR2 YYNGEE. The CDR3 is 13 amino acids. Trimming shortened V by 3 bases and J by 7 bases, and 12 bases separated the two germline ends. CDR3 sequence reads: CASSGPRLNTQYF. In nucleotides, the CDR3 is TGTGCCAGCAGCGGACCCCGGCTTAATACGCAGTATTTT.

This clonotype was recorded a few times. The genes are TRBV20-1 and TRBJ2-5; 7 nucleotides align to TRBD1. V lost 5 bases, J lost 5 bases, and 8 bases stayed unmatched. CDR1 and CDR2 (germline): DFQATT, SNEGSKA (reference sequence). CDR3 size: 13 residues. Here the CDR3 DNA reads TGCAGTGCTTACAGGGGCGGAAGCGAGACCCAGTACTTC. It yields the protein CSAYRGGSETQYF.

This clonotype showed up just a few times. The chain combines TRBV5-1 with TRBJ2-2; D not certain. Germline loops: CDR1 SGHRS, CDR2 YFSETQ. Trimming left V 4 bases short and J 4 bases short, with 8 bases between. This CDR3 region has 13 residues. CDR3 region: CASSPTFTGELFF. The CDR3 bases are TGCGCCAGCAGCCCAACCTTCACCGGGGAGCTGTTTTTT.

The chain employs TRBV7-9 and TRBJ2-2, with a possible D match to TRBD2 (6 bases). Germline CDR1 and CDR2: SEHNR and FQNEAQ (reference sequence). CDR3 length: 17 residues. Deletions cut 3 bases from V and 6 bases from J, with 20 bases between. The CDR3 loop is CASSFLPPAGRAGELFF. The CDR3, as DNA: TGTGCCAGCAGCTTTCTTCCCCCGGCGGGGCGGGCCGGGGAGCTGTTTTTT. Full variable domain (outside the CDR3, taken from reference TRBV7-9 and TRBJ2-2): DTGVSQNPRHKITKRGQNVTFRCDPISEHNRLYWYRQTLGQGPEFLTYFQNEAQLEKSRLLSDRFSAERPKGSFSTLEIQRTEQGDSAMYLCASSFLPPAGRAGELFFGEGSRLTVL.

The J gene is TRBJ2-2, the V gene TRBV7-9, with D possibly being TRBD2 (5 bases). V was trimmed by 7 bases and J by 6 bases, leaving 12 bases between them. From germline, CDR1 is SEHNR and CDR2 FQNEAQ (reference sequence). CDR3 length: 13 amino acids. The CDR3 sequence is CASTRGAAGELFF. CDR3 sequence (DNA): TGTGCCAGCACCCGCGGAGCGGCCGGGGAGCTGTTTTTT. Complete variable domain (other parts from reference TRBV7-9 and TRBJ2-2): DTGVSQNPRHKITKRGQNVTFRCDPISEHNRLYWYRQTLGQGPEFLTYFQNEAQLEKSRLLSDRFSAERPKGSFSTLEIQRTEQGDSAMYLCASTRGAAGELFFGEGSRLTVL.

Only a few counts were recorded for this clonotype. The rearrangement links TRBV6-2 or TRBV6-3 to TRBJ2-5, with D maybe TRBD2 (6 bases). CDR1 MNHEY and CDR2 SVGEGT come from the germline V gene. This CDR3 is built from 18 residues. V dropped 0 bases and J dropped 2 bases, with 19 bases sitting between them. The CDR3 DNA is TGTGCCAGCAGTTACTCTACCCGGGACTCAAAGCATCAAGAGACCCAGTACTTC. Residues: CASSYSTRDSKHQETQYF.

On this clonotype: The junction departs from the called germline gene at one end, perhaps through a read error. The chain has TRBV20-1 and TRBJ1-1; the D gene is possibly TRBD1 (5 bases). This CDR3 is built from 13 residues. In germline, CDR1 is DFQATT, CDR2 SNEGSKA (reference sequence). CDR3 DNA sequence: TGCAGTGCCAGAGGGGTTCGCCCCACTGAAGCTTTCTTT. This gives the protein CSARGVRPTEAFF.

The V call is TRBV25-1, the J call TRBJ2-5; D uncertain. Germline loops: CDR1 MGHDK, CDR2 SYGVNS. The CDR3 has 11 residues. Trimming left V 1 base short and J 5 bases short, with 2 bases between. The CDR3 is CASSEWETQYF. CDR3 DNA sequence: TGTGCCAGCAGTGAATGGGAGACCCAGTACTTC. Looking up the rest from reference TRBV25-1 and TRBJ2-5 gives the full variable domain: EADIYQTPRYLVIGTGKKITLECSQTMGHDKMYWYQQDPGMELHLIHYSYGVNSTEKGDLSSESTVSRIRTEHFPLTLESARPSHTSQYLCASSEWETQYFGPGTRLLVL.

The chain combines TRBV11-3 with TRBJ2-1; D perhaps matches TRBD2 (5 bases). The CDR3 sequence is 16 residues long. Between the trimmed V and J ends, which lost 5 bases and 0 bases, there was a span of 14 bases. Germline V lookup: CDR1 SGHNT, CDR2 YENEEA. The CDR3 bases are TGTGCCAGCAGCCGGACTGCCGGGAACTCCTACAATGAGCAGTTCTTC. It is translated as CASSRTAGNSYNEQFF. The full variable domain, rest sourced from reference TRBV11-3 and TRBJ2-1, is EAGVVQSPRYKIIEKKQPVAFWCNPISGHNTLYWYLQNLGQGPELLIRYENEEAVDDSQLPKDRFSAERLKGVDSTLKIQPAELGDSAVYLCASSRTAGNSYNEQFFGPGTRLTVL.

This clonotype came up a few times. The gene calls are TRBV5-1 and TRBJ2-1; D gene unclear. The germline V and J ends were trimmed by 0 bases and 4 bases, with 8 bases remaining between them. This CDR3 region has 14 residues. Germline loops: CDR1 SGHRS, CDR2 YFSETQ. The CDR3: CASSLEVRYNEQFF. CDR3 coding DNA: TGCGCCAGCAGCTTGGAGGTCAGGTACAATGAGCAGTTCTTC.

Here the CDR3 DNA reads TGCAGCCTTAGCGGGGGACGGGATGAGCAGTTCTTC. This codes for CSLSGGRDEQFF. This rearrangement joins TRBV20-1 to TRBJ2-1, with TRBD2 matching 9 bases. The CDR3 covers 12 residues. Germline-derived CDR1 and CDR2 are DFQATT and SNEGSKA (reference sequence).